This TCR beta chain was identified in a study of STAT5B mutations in CD4+ large granular lymphocyte leukemia. Study-level points and caveats: 8/27 top patient clones versus 2/35 control clones were TRBV06-family.

Generated by immunoSEQ multiplex PCR, the TCRdb table keeps only in-frame clones and is missing some. The data hold 23,000 or so clones, with 79% observed a single time. V was shortened by 0 bases and J by 0 bases, with 5 bases between the two germline ends. The CDR3 covers 15 residues. Germline V lookup: CDR1 MNHNY, CDR2 SVGAGI (reference sequence). Worth noting for this clone: Its antigen is still unknown.

The sequenced sample was CD4+ T cells from blood buffy coats. The source of this sequence is a human donor in good health. The genes are TRBV6-6 and TRBJ1-4; D is ambiguous. The CDR3 nucleotides read TGTGCCAGCAGTTACTCCCAGACAACTAATGAAAAACTGTTTTTT. It encodes CASSYSQTTNEKLFF.